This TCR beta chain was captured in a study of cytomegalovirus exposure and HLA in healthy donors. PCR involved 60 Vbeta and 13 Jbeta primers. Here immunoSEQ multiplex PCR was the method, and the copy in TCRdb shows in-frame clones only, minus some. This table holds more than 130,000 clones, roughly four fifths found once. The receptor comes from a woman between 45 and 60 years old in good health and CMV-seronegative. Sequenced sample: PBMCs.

The CDR3 protein is CASNPQGTEAFF. The CDR3 nucleotides are TGTGCCAGCAACCCGCAGGGGACTGAAGCTTTCTTT. V and J are TRBV2 and TRBJ1-1, with a weak D call TRBD1 (6 bases). The length of the CDR3 is 12 residues. V lost 7 bases and J lost 5, with 11 bases in between. Germline V lookup: CDR1 SNHLY, CDR2 FYNNEI.